The clone carrying this T cell receptor beta chain was found many times. Its specificity is unknown. The data are from a study of Graves' ophthalmopathy and Graves' hyperthyroidism. Study-level findings and limits: The authors also found most expanded thyroid clonotypes above 0.001 frequency in blood.

CDR3 regions of TCR beta were amplified from RNA transcripts. First-round RT-PCR with HTBI primers preceded a second-round multiplex PCR. From the multiplex PCR reads, TCRdb called clonotypes with MiXCR, one entry per CDR3 protein. The profile shows about 620,000 distinct CDR3 sequences, about a fifth of them singletons. Clinicians made diagnoses from clinical symptoms, serum thyroxine, TRAb, thyroid ultrasound and orbital computed tomography. The authors isolated PBMCs from 8 to 10 ml of fresh peripheral blood. Germline CDR1 reads LNHDA; CDR2 reads SQIVND (reference sequence). The CDR3 extends over 15 amino acids. V gave up 1 base and J gave up 4 bases; unmatched junction bases: 5.

This clonotype was sampled from a woman younger than 30 with stable Graves' hyperthyroidism. Some clones in this sample may be carry-over from other donors' samples. The genes are TRBV19 and TRBJ1-1; 8 positions agree with TRBD1. The material sequenced was peripheral blood. CDR3 DNA sequence: TGTGCCAGTAGTATAGTCGGGACAGGCGGCACTGAAGCTTTCTTT. Amino acid sequence: CASSIVGTGGTEAFF.